These T cell receptor beta chains were read from a single sample in a study of radiation and T cells in renal cell carcinoma. Measured with immunoSEQ multiplex PCR; TCRdb has only the in-frame clones, and not every one. The repertoire includes about 150,000 clones, roughly 90% of them detected once, and roughly 13% sits in the top ten. The sample in question was blood, obtained from a patient whose treatment included radiotherapy and nephrectomy. These receptors were taken from a woman in her forties or fifties with renal cell carcinoma. The CDR3 runs from the conserved cysteine through the conserved F or W. D genes are given only for firm matches. The size field is filled for only some rows; it gives once, few, many or a size class.

v_gene	abundance	d_gene	j_gene	CDR3nt	CDR3aa
TRBV18	NA	NA	TRBJ2-6	TGTGCCAGCTCCTCGGGGGCTGGGGCCAACGTCCTGACTTTC	CASSSGAGANVLTF
TRBV4-3	NA	TRBD1	TRBJ1-1	TGCGCCAGCAGCCAAGGGTCGGGACAGGGACCCACTGAAGCTTTCTTT	CASSQGSGQGPTEAFF
TRBV6-5	NA	NA	TRBJ2-1	TGTGCCAGCAGTGCAGACAGGAGCTCCTACAATGAGCAGTTCTTC	CASSADRSSYNEQFF
TRBV9	NA	TRBD2	TRBJ2-3	TGTGCCAGCAGCGCGCTAGCGGGGAGGGCAGATACGCAGTATTTT	CASSALAGRADTQYF
TRBV6-5	NA	NA	TRBJ1-1	TGTGCCAGCAGAAAGGCCAGGAGCACTGAAGCTTTCTTT	CASRKARSTEAFF
TRBV6-6	NA	TRBD1	TRBJ1-2	TGTGCCAGCAGTTACTCGACAGGGGGAGGCTACACCTTC	CASSYSTGGGYTF
TRBV7-2	NA	NA	TRBJ2-5	TGTGCCAGCAGCTTTAGCGTACAAGAGACCCAGTACTTC	CASSFSVQETQYF
TRBV14	NA	NA	TRBJ1-1	TGTGCCAGCAGCCAAACCGGAGAGAACACTGAAGCTTTCTTT	CASSQTGENTEAFF
TRBV5-4	NA	TRBD2	TRBJ2-7	TGTGCCAGCAGCTCCTCTAGCGGGGAATGGTACGAGCAGTACTTC	CASSSSSGEWYEQYF
TRBV6-5	NA	NA	TRBJ2-7	TGTGCCAGCAGTCCCACGGGGGCCCTCGAGCAGTACTTC	CASSPTGALEQYF
TRBV4-2	NA	TRBD2	TRBJ2-2	TGTGCCAGCAGCCAAGAACTAATACGGGGGGGCCACGCCGGGGAGCTGTTTTTT	CASSQELIRGGHAGELFF
TRBV7-3	NA	NA	TRBJ2-5	TGTGCCAGCAGCCCCCTGTTGAGGCCCTTCGGGGAGGCAGAGACCCAGTACTTC	CASSPLLRPFGEAETQYF
TRBV6-1	NA	NA	TRBJ2-2	TGTGCCAGCAGTGAATTGAGGGGCTCCGGGGAGCTGTTTTTT	CASSELRGSGELFF
TRBV19	once	NA	TRBJ2-6	TGTGCCAGTAGTATCGCGGAGCCTTCTGGGGCCAACGTCCTGACTTTC	CASSIAEPSGANVLTF
TRBV19	once	NA	TRBJ1-5	TGTGCCAGTAGTCGAACCCCGCTAACGGATCAGCCCCAGCATTTT	CASSRTPLTDQPQHF
TRBV7-3	few	NA	TRBJ2-2	TGTGCCAGCAGCCAGGGATACACCGGGGAGCTGTTTTTT	CASSQGYTGELFF
TRBV6-4	NA	TRBD1	TRBJ2-1	TGTGCCAGCAGTGAACATCGGACAGGGGGCTCGGAGCAGTTCTTC	CASSEHRTGGSEQFF
TRBV5-4	NA	NA	TRBJ1-1	TGTGCCAGCAGCTTGAGGGCACGGGTGAACACTGAAGCTTTCTTT	CASSLRARVNTEAFF
TRBV19	NA	NA	TRBJ1-1	TGTGCCAGTATTCGGGGGAAGGGACGGAACACTGAAGCTTTCTTT	CASIRGKGRNTEAFF
TRBV5-5	NA	TRBD1	TRBJ2-5	TGTGCCAGCAGCCCAGGGACAGGGGGGCTTCGGGAGACCCAGTACTTC	CASSPGTGGLRETQYF
TRBV12-1	NA	NA	TRBJ1-5	TGTGCCAGCAGCTTTATGCGGGGGGATAAGGATCAGCCCCAGCATTTT	CASSFMRGDKDQPQHF
TRBV7-9	NA	TRBD1	TRBJ2-1	TGTGCCAGCAGCGCCGAGACAGGGGCCTACAATGAGCAGTTCTTC	CASSAETGAYNEQFF
TRBV19	few	NA	TRBJ1-6	TGTGCCAGTAGTATAGTGGGATTTAATTCACCCCTCCACTTT	CASSIVGFNSPLHF
TRBV19	once	TRBD2	TRBJ2-1	TGTGCCAGTAGTATGGGACGGGGGGGGTACAATGAGCAGTTCTTC	CASSMGRGGYNEQFF
TRBV4-2	NA	NA	TRBJ1-3	TGTGCCAGCAGCGGGGTTTCTCCAAGGGGGAATGGAAACACCATATATTTT	CASSGVSPRGNGNTIYF